The T cell receptor (beta chain) described here comes from a study of T cell changes during pregnancy in multiple sclerosis. The germline CDR1 and CDR2 sequences are SEHNR and FQNEAQ (reference sequence). Trimming took off 10 bases at V and 4 bases at J, with 10 bases between the two ends. The CDR3 is made up of 11 amino acids. Clones were sequenced by immunoSEQ multiplex PCR, and TCRdb holds only the in-frame ones, with some missing. The repertoire holds 50,000 to 70,000 clones, with around 91% as singletons. The sample consisted of peripheral blood, taken after pregnancy. The receptor was isolated from a female donor in good health, enrolled as a control in a pregnancy study. V is TRBV7-9 and J is TRBJ1-2, with D hard to call. The CDR3: CATQNSYGYTF. The CDR3 region has the DNA TGTGCCACCCAAAACAGCTATGGCTACACCTTC.